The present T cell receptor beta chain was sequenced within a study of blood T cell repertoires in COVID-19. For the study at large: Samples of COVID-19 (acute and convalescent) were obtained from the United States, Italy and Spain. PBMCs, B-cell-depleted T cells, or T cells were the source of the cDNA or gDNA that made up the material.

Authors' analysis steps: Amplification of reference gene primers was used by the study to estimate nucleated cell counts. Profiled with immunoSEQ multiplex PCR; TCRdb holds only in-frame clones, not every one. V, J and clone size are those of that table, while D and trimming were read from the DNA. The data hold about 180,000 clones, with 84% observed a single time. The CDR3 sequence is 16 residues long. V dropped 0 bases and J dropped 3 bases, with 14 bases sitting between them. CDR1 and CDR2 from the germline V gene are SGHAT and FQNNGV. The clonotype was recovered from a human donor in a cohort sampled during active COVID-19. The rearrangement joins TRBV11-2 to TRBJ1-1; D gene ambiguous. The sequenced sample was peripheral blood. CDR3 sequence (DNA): TGTGCCAGCAGCTTAGATCGGCGGAATTTGGACACTGAAGCTTTCTTT. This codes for CASSLDRRNLDTEAFF.